These 28 T cell receptor beta chains came from one sample sequenced in a study of T cells in Graves' hyperthyroidism and ophthalmopathy. Amplified TCR beta CDR3 regions came from RNA transcripts. RT-PCR in the first round (using the HTBI primer set) targeted the TCR CDR3. TCRdb redid the calling of the multiplex PCR reads with MiXCR, one entry per CDR3 protein. The sample includes a few hundred thousand distinct CDR3 sequences, more than 12% of them seen just once. The specimen was blood. The receptors come from a woman aged 25 to 45 with Graves' hyperthyroidism.

In its sample, this clonotype was seen a few times. The chain recombines TRBV5-1 with TRBJ2-1; TRBD2 agrees at 10 bases. The junction had 11 bases not matched to a gene; V was cut back by 5 bases and J by 6 bases. This CDR3 is built from 16 residues. The germline gives CDR1 SGHRS, CDR2 YFSETQ. CDR3 nucleotides: TGCGCCAGCAGGATACGGCTAGCGGGAGTGGCCAATGAGCAGTTCTTC. Protein sequence: CASRIRLAGVANEQFF.

V usage is TRBV7-9 and J usage is TRBJ2-1; D might be TRBD2 (5 bases). The germline gives CDR1 SEHNR, CDR2 FQNEAQ (reference sequence). V lost 2 bases and J 0 bases, leaving 11 bases between the germline ends. This CDR3 region has 16 residues. The CDR3 loop reads CASSLSGTTSYNEQFF. CDR3 coding DNA: TGTGCCAGCAGCTTAAGCGGAACCACCTCCTACAATGAGCAGTTCTTC. The variable domain in full, with the rest retrieved from reference TRBV7-9 and TRBJ2-1, is DTGVSQNPRHKITKRGQNVTFRCDPISEHNRLYWYRQTLGQGPEFLTYFQNEAQLEKSRLLSDRFSAERPKGSFSTLEIQRTEQGDSAMYLCASSLSGTTSYNEQFFGPGTRLTVL.

The chain uses TRBV5-1 and TRBJ2-5, with 8 positions matching TRBD2. Germline-derived CDR1 and CDR2 are SGHRS and YFSETQ. The length of the CDR3 is 17 residues. Trimming removed 0 bases from V and 1 base from J; junction bases left unmatched: 8. The CDR3 DNA reads TGCGCCAGCAGCTTGGCGGGTACGAGCGGGAGCCAAGAGACCCAGTACTTC. Encoded protein: CASSLAGTSGSQETQYF.

This clonotype was seen a handful of times. CDR3 bases: TGCGCCAGCAGCTTTGGCGGGAGGGCCGGCACCGGGGAGCTGTTTTTT. It is translated as CASSFGGRAGTGELFF. The J gene is TRBJ2-2, the V gene TRBV5-1; the match to TRBD2 covers 9 bases. The CDR3 is made up of 16 amino acids. The junction had 6 bases not matched to a gene; V was cut back by 2 bases and J by 4 bases. Germline lookup yields CDR1 SGHRS and CDR2 YFSETQ.

At least ten counts were recorded for this clonotype. This sequence joins TRBV28 and TRBJ2-7; 7 bases are a match to TRBD1. V trimming: 6 bases; J trimming: 2 bases; junction bases outside the gene matches: 7. The CDR3 contains 14 residues. Germline CDR1 and CDR2: MDHEN and SYDVKM. The chain's CDR3 is CASSPGQQAYEQYF. In DNA, the CDR3 is TGTGCCAGCAGCCCGGGACAGCAAGCCTACGAGCAGTACTTC.

This clonotype was observed a few times. V usage is TRBV19 and J usage is TRBJ1-2; unclear D gene. Trimming stripped 2 bases from V and 6 bases from J, with 13 bases between. Germline V CDR1 and CDR2: LNHDA, SQIVND (reference sequence). The CDR3 contains 14 residues. This CDR3 is CASSIIPRQDGYTF. The DNA of the CDR3 is TGTGCCAGTAGTATAATCCCACGGCAGGATGGCTACACCTTC.

The V call is TRBV2, the J call TRBJ2-1; 14 bases fit TRBD2. CDR3 length: 14 residues. The germline gives CDR1 SNHLY, CDR2 FYNNEI. V was pared by 7 bases and J by 6 bases, with 2 bases of the junction left unmatched. CDR3 region: CASKGLAGANEQFF. CDR3 in DNA: TGTGCCAGCAAGGGACTAGCGGGAGCCAATGAGCAGTTCTTC.

In this sample, this clonotype turned up a few times. A junction end diverges from the germline sequence, so it may reflect a read error. The rearrangement uses TRBV28 and TRBJ2-2, with a tentative D call TRBD2 (6 bases). CDR1 and CDR2 (germline): MDHEN, SYDVKM. The CDR3 extends over 14 amino acids. The CDR3 DNA follows: TGTGCCAGCAGCCCTACCGGGAGCACCAGGGAGCTGTTTTTT. Protein sequence: CASSPTGSTRELFF.

This clonotype was seen repeatedly, ten times or more. In DNA form, the CDR3 reads TGCGCCAGCAGCTTTTCGGACAGGGGGCGGGAGCAGTACTTC. Its protein is CASSFSDRGREQYF. The J gene is TRBJ2-7, the V gene TRBV5-1, with 11 bases fitting TRBD1. The CDR3 covers 14 residues. J gave up 7 bases and V 2 bases, and 5 bases lay outside the gene matches. Germline CDR1 and CDR2: SGHRS and YFSETQ.

The sample holds a few counts of this clonotype. V and J are TRBV5-1 and TRBJ2-5; 8 bases align to TRBD1. Germline V lookup: CDR1 SGHRS, CDR2 YFSETQ. V gave up 3 bases and J gave up 4 bases; unmatched junction bases: 5. The CDR3 is 14 residues long. CDR3 DNA: TGCGCCAGCAGCTCACAGGGGGTTGGAGAGACCCAGTACTTC. Translating it yields CASSSQGVGETQYF.

The gene calls are TRBV5-6 and TRBJ2-7; a possible D gene is TRBD1 (5 bases). In germline, CDR1 is SGHDT, CDR2 YYEEEE. The V and J ends lost 1 base and 7 bases respectively, with 18 bases between them. The CDR3 totals 15 residues. CDR3 DNA: TGTGCCAGCAGCTTGAAAGGACACTGGGGCGGTGAGCAGTACTTC. It specifies CASSLKGHWGGEQYF.

V is TRBV3-1 and J is TRBJ2-1; possibly TRBD2 for D (5 bases). The CDR3 sequence is 15 residues long. Deletions cut 1 base from V and 3 bases from J, with 10 bases between. Germline-derived CDR1 and CDR2 are LGHDT and YNNKEL (reference sequence). The CDR3 loop reads CASSQVGEGYNEQFF. Written as DNA, the CDR3 is TGTGCCAGCAGCCAAGTCGGAGAGGGCTACAATGAGCAGTTCTTC.

The V gene is TRBV2, the J gene TRBJ2-7; 9 bases are shared with TRBD1. CDR3 length equals 16 residues. The junction had 8 bases not matched to a gene; V was cut back by 0 bases and J by 5 bases. Looked up from germline, CDR1 is SNHLY and CDR2 is FYNNEI. The CDR3 protein is CASSEAYGTGNNEQYF. The CDR3 bases are TGTGCCAGCAGTGAAGCTTACGGGACAGGGAACAACGAGCAGTACTTC.

This clonotype has just a few counts. The chain has TRBV2 and TRBJ2-7; 9 bases line up with TRBD1. This CDR3 is 14 amino acids long. V lost 5 bases and J lost 6; bases outside the gene matches: 8. From germline, CDR1 is SNHLY and CDR2 FYNNEI. Written as DNA, the CDR3 is TGTGCCAGCAGTCGCCGGGACAGGGTTTTCGAGCAGTACTTC. It yields the protein CASSRRDRVFEQYF.

About this clonotype itself: This could be a read error, since a much larger clone is one nucleotide away. This chain connects TRBV29-1 to TRBJ2-7, with TRBD1 matching over 7 bases. The CDR3 spans 13 residues. V trimming: 3 bases; J trimming: 6 bases; junction bases outside the gene matches: 8. Germline-derived CDR1 and CDR2 are SQVTM and ANQGSEA. The CDR3 region has the DNA TGCAGCGTTGATAGTATAGGGGGCTGCGAGCAGTACTTC. Its translation is CSVDSIGGCEQYF.

V usage is TRBV7-8 and J usage is TRBJ2-7, with D perhaps TRBD1 (5 bases). V dropped 4 bases and J dropped 4 bases, with 11 bases sitting between them. The CDR3 sequence is 13 residues long. CDR1 and CDR2 from the germline V gene are SGHVS and FQNEAQ. CDR3 amino acids: CASSSDRQYEQYF. In DNA form, the CDR3 reads TGTGCCAGCAGCTCCGACAGACAATACGAGCAGTACTTC. Together with reference TRBV7-8 and TRBJ2-7, the CDR3 gives the full variable domain: GAGVSQSPRYKVAKRGQDVALRCDPISGHVSLFWYQQALGQGPEFLTYFQNEAQLDKSGLPSDRFFAERPEGSVSTLKIQRTQQEDSAVYLCASSSDRQYEQYFGPGTRLTVT.

In this sample, this clonotype turned up a few times. V gene TRBV10-3 combines with J gene TRBJ2-3; TRBD1 matches 7 bases. Germline-derived CDR1 and CDR2 are ENHRY and SYGVKD. The CDR3 is 16 amino acids. The V and J ends lost 3 bases and 3 bases, in that order; junction bases with no gene match: 9. CDR3 nucleotides: TGTGCCATCAGTGATACCAGACAGGGCGGAACAGATACGCAGTATTTT. The encoded protein is CAISDTRQGGTDTQYF.

This clonotype occurred many times. The rearrangement links TRBV2 to TRBJ2-7; TRBD1 is a possible D gene (6 bases). CDR1 is SNHLY and CDR2 is FYNNEI in the germline V gene. CDR3 size: 11 residues. V gave up 6 bases and J gave up 9 bases, with 12 bases separating them. This CDR3 reads CASSPGQRQYF. DNA for the CDR3: TGTGCCAGCAGCCCAGGACAGAGGCAGTACTTC.

The chain employs TRBV2 and TRBJ2-1; tentative D call: TRBD2 (5 bases). The V end lost 7 bases, the J end lost 7 bases, and 11 bases lay between the germline ends. CDR3 length equals 12 residues. The V gene's germline CDR1 is SNHLY and CDR2 FYNNEI. This CDR3 is CASILSGNEQFF. In nucleotides, the CDR3 is TGTGCCAGCATTTTATCGGGAAATGAGCAGTTCTTC.

Ten or more counts support this clonotype. This rearrangement joins TRBV12-3 or TRBV12-4 to TRBJ1-5; unclear D gene. V was cut by 2 bases and J by 7 bases, with 3 bases left in between. The CDR3 length is 11 residues. The CDR3 region is CASSLSQPQHF. CDR3 bases: TGTGCCAGCAGTTTATCCCAGCCCCAGCATTTT.

This clonotype was seen at least ten times. The genes are TRBV2 and TRBJ1-3; D unresolved. Germline assignment: CDR1 SNHLY and CDR2 FYNNEI. Trimming took 1 base from V and 2 from J, leaving 6 bases between them. The CDR3 covers 14 residues. The CDR3, as DNA: TGTGCCAGCAGTGAAGGGCAGGCTGGAAACACCATATATTTT. Residues: CASSEGQAGNTIYF.

This clonotype has a handful of counts. This chain links TRBV19 with TRBJ2-1; D possibly uses TRBD1 or TRBD2 (6 bases each). The CDR3 spans 15 residues. The V gene's germline CDR1 is LNHDA and CDR2 SQIVND (reference sequence). V lost 5 bases and J 1 base, leaving 12 bases between the germline ends. The CDR3 loop reads CASSPGEASYNEQFF. CDR3 nucleotide sequence: TGTGCCAGTAGTCCAGGGGAGGCATCCTACAATGAGCAGTTCTTC. The full variable domain, in which reference TRBV19 and TRBJ2-1 provide the parts outside the CDR3, is DGGITQSPKYLFRKEGQNVTLSCEQNLNHDAMYWYRQDPGQGLRLIYYSQIVNDFQKGDIAEGYSVSREKKESFPLTVTSAQKNPTAFYLCASSPGEASYNEQFFGPGTRLTVL.

This sequence joins TRBV20-1 and TRBJ2-5, with D possibly matching TRBD2 (5 bases). This CDR3 spans 10 amino acids. V was trimmed by 6 bases and J by 6 bases, leaving 8 bases between them. Germline V gene data show CDR1 as DFQATT and CDR2 as SNEGSKA (reference sequence). Written as DNA, the CDR3 is TGCAGTGCCCTAGCCCAGACCCAGTACTTC. Translated, it gives CSALAQTQYF.

At least ten counts were recorded for this clonotype. The J gene is TRBJ2-2, the V gene TRBV3-1; D is perhaps TRBD2 (5 bases). CDR1 and CDR2 (germline): LGHDT, YNNKEL (reference sequence). The V end lost 2 bases, the J end lost 3 bases, and 7 bases lay between the germline ends. The CDR3 is 14 amino acids. As DNA, the CDR3 is TGTGCCAGCAGCCAAAGAGGGCACACCGGGGAGCTGTTTTTT. This sequence encodes CASSQRGHTGELFF.

This rearrangement joins TRBV30 to TRBJ2-1; TRBD1 matches at 8 bases. The better agreement between TRBJ2-7 and the DNA end casts doubt on the J call. The germline V gene has CDR1 GTSNPN and CDR2 SVGIG (reference sequence). This CDR3 comprises 15 residues. CDR3 coding DNA: TGTGCCTGGAGTGGGACAGGGAGCTCCTACAATGAGCAGTACTTC. This codes for CAWSGTGSSYNEQYF.

V and J are TRBV5-1 and TRBJ1-3, with a weak D call TRBD1 (5 bases). CDR3 length: 15 residues. CDR1 and CDR2 (germline): SGHRS, YFSETQ. With 4 bases removed from V and 0 bases from J, the gap between germline ends came to 11 bases. The CDR3 DNA is TGCGCCAGCAGCCAGAACCAGGGCTCTGGAAACACCATATATTTT. This codes for CASSQNQGSGNTIYF.

The V and J genes are TRBV28 and TRBJ1-1, with D possibly being TRBD1 (5 bases). The CDR3 sequence is 13 residues long. V lost 6 bases, J lost 7 bases, and 15 bases lay in between. The germline V gene encodes CDR1 MDHEN and CDR2 SYDVKM. This CDR3 is CASSNSPGGEAFF. DNA of the CDR3: TGTGCCAGCAGCAACTCACCGGGGGGTGAAGCTTTCTTT.

This clonotype came up a few times. The chain combines TRBV5-1 with TRBJ2-7; TRBD1 matches at 8 bases. Unmatched junction bases numbered 8, after V lost 0 bases and J lost 0 bases. The CDR3 loop spans 17 amino acids. CDR1 and CDR2 from the germline V gene are SGHRS and YFSETQ. The CDR3 region is CASSLAGGYTSSYEQYF. The CDR3 DNA sequence: TGCGCCAGCAGCTTGGCAGGGGGCTATACCAGCTCCTACGAGCAGTACTTC. The full variable domain, rest sourced from reference TRBV5-1 and TRBJ2-7, is KAGVTQTPRYLIKTRGQQVTLSCSPISGHRSVSWYQQTPGQGLQFLFEYFSETQRNKGNFPGRFSGRQFSNSRSEMNVSTLELGDSALYLCASSLAGGYTSSYEQYFGPGTRLTVT.